Sequencing of this T cell receptor (beta chain) was carried out in a study of CD8 T cells in ankylosing spondylitis. Construction of TCR beta libraries was performed using quantitative 5'-RACE with molecular barcodes. TCRdb analysed the 5' RACE reads with MiXCR anew, one entry per CDR3 protein. The data show approximately 500,000 distinct CDR3 sequences, over 9.5% seen once. This CDR3 is built from 17 residues. Trimming took 2 bases from V and 1 from J; bases not matched to a gene: 9. Germline loops: CDR1 LGHDT, CDR2 YNNKEL (reference sequence). Worth noting for this clonotype: Its antigen is still unknown.

Study-wide results and limits: Seemingly characteristic of ankylosing spondylitis blood was a TCR beta motif consisting of about 8 highly homologous variants. Disease-linked clones had a CD8+ phenotype and relatively low frequency in peripheral blood.

The sequenced material came from blood, either unsorted or a sorted T cell fraction (not recorded which). This TCR came from a male donor with ankylosing spondylitis. The gene calls are TRBV3-1 and TRBJ2-7; 9 bases are a match to TRBD2. This CDR3 reads CASSQSATSGYSYEQYF. The CDR3 DNA reads TGTGCCAGCAGCCAATCCGCGACTAGCGGCTATTCCTACGAGCAGTACTTC.